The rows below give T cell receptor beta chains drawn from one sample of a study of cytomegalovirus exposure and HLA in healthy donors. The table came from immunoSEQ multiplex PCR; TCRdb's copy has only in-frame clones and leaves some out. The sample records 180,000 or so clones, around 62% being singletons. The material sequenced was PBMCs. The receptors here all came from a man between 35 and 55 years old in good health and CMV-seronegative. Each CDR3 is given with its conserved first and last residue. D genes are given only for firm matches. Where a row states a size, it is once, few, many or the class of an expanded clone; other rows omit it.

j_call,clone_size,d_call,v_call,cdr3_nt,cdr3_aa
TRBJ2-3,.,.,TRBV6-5,TGTGCCAGCAGTTATGACGGAGGGGCCACAGATACGCAGTATTTT,CASSYDGGATDTQYF
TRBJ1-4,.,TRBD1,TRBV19,TGTGCCAGTACCCCGAAGGGGGCTTATGAAAAACTGTTTTTT,CASTPKGAYEKLFF
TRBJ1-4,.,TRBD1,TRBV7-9,TGTGCCAGCAGCTTATCAGGGGGCCGGAATGAAAAACTGTTTTTT,CASSLSGGRNEKLFF
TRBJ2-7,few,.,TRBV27,TGTGCCAGCAGTTTGCTGTCCGGTGACTACGAGCAGTACTTC,CASSLLSGDYEQYF
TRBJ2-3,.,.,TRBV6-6,TGTGCCACCATAGATGGGCACACAGATACGCAGTATTTT,CATIDGHTDTQYF
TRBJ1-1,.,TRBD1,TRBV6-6,TGTGCCAGCAGGGACAGGGCCATGAACACTGAAGCTTTCTTT,CASRDRAMNTEAFF
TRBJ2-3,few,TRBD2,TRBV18,TGTGCCAGCTCACCAGGCGGGGGGCCATTCACAGATACGCAGTATTTT,CASSPGGGPFTDTQYF
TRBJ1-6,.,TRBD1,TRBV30,TGTGCCTGGAGCCGGGACAGGGAAGGATCACCCCTCCACTTT,CAWSRDREGSPLHF
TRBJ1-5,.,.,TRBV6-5,TGTGCCAGCAGTTACGGGCGGTTCGGGGAGCCCCAGCATTTT,CASSYGRFGEPQHF
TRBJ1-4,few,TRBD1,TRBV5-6,TGTGCCACTGGAAAAAGGGGGCGGTGGGAAAAACTGTTTTTT,CATGKRGRWEKLFF
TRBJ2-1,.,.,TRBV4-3,TGCGCCAGCAGCCAAGATCGTGACAGTGGTTGGAATGAGCAGTTCTTC,CASSQDRDSGWNEQFF